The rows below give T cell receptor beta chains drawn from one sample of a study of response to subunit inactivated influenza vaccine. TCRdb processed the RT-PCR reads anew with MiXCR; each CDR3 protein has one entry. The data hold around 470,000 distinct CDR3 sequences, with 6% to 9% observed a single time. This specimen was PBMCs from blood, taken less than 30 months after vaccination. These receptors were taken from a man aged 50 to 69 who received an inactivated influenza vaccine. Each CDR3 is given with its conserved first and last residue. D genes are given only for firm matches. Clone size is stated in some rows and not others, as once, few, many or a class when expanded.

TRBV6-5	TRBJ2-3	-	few	CASSFTAGGTDTQYF	TGTGCCAGCAGTTTCACGGCAGGGGGCACAGATACGCAGTATTTT
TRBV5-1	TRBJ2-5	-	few	CASSFRVRGETQYF	TGCGCCAGCAGCTTCCGCGTGAGGGGAGAGACCCAGTACTTC
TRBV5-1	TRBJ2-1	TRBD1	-	CASSYGQGNNEQFF	TGCGCCAGCAGCTATGGACAGGGAAACAATGAGCAGTTCTTC
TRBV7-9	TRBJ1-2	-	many	CASSLGARGSYGYTF	TGTGCCAGCAGCTTAGGGGCTCGAGGGTCCTATGGCTACACCTTC
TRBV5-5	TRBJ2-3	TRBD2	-	CASSLAGQLSTDTQYF	TGTGCCAGCAGTCTAGCGGGGCAGTTAAGCACAGATACGCAGTATTTT
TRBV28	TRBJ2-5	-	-	CASSFPLIARDQETQYF	TGTGCCAGCAGTTTTCCTTTGATAGCACGCGATCAAGAGACCCAGTACTTC
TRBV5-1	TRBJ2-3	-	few	CASSQANGLGDTDTQYF	TGCGCCAGCAGCCAGGCAAATGGACTTGGGGATACAGATACGCAGTATTTT
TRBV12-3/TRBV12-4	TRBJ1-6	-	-	CASSRARYNSPLHF	TGTGCCAGCAGTCGGGCGCGCTATAATTCACCCCTCCACTTT
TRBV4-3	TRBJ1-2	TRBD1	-	CASSQGDRGGYGYTF	TGCGCCAGCAGCCAAGGGGACAGGGGAGGCTATGGCTACACCTTC
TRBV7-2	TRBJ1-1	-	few	CASSLVARNTEAFF	TGTGCCAGCAGCTTAGTCGCTAGGAACACTGAAGCTTTCTTT
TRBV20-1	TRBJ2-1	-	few	CSATVQGNEQFF	TGCAGTGCTACCGTCCAGGGTAATGAGCAGTTCTTC
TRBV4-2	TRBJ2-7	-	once	CAMGPGRPRGEQYF	TGTGCCATGGGCCCCGGGCGCCCCCGCGGCGAGCAGTACTTC
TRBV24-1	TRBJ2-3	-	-	CATSQGRADTQYF	TGTGCCACCAGTCAGGGGCGGGCAGATACGCAGTATTTT
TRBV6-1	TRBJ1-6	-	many	CAIGGSYNSPLHF	TGTGCCATCGGGGGGTCCTATAATTCACCCCTCCACTTT
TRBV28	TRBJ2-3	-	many	CASSLLGGGNFPPDTQYF	TGTGCCAGCAGTTTATTAGGTGGTGGCAACTTCCCCCCAGATACGCAGTATTTT
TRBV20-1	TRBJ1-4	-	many	CSASRHLSTNEKLFF	TGCAGTGCTAGCAGACATTTATCAACTAATGAAAAACTGTTTTTT
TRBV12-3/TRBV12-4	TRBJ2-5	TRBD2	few	CASRTREGPQETQYF	TGTGCCAGCAGAACCCGGGAGGGGCCGCAAGAGACCCAGTACTTC
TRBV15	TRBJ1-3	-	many	CATSRAEGTIYF	TGTGCCACCAGCAGAGCTGAGGGCACCATATATTTT
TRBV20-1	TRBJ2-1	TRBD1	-	CSAREQGRLYNEQFF	TGCAGTGCTAGAGAACAGGGGAGACTTTACAATGAGCAGTTCTTC
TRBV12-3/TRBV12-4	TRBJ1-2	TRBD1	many	CASTRQGNGYTF	TGTGCCAGCACTCGACAGGGTAATGGCTACACCTTC
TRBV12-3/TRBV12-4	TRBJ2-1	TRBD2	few	CASSLTSGGPNEQFF	TGTGCCAGCAGTCTAACTAGCGGGGGGCCCAATGAGCAGTTCTTC
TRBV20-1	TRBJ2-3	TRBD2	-	CSAFGGSPDTQYF	TGCAGTGCTTTTGGCGGGAGCCCAGATACGCAGTATTTT
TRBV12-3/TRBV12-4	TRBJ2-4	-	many	CASSFGWQGWDIQYF	TGTGCCAGCAGTTTTGGCTGGCAGGGATGGGACATTCAGTACTTC
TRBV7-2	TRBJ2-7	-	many	CASSLQGFREQYF	TGTGCCAGCAGCTTACAGGGTTTCCGCGAGCAGTACTTC
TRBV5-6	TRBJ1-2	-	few	CASSLGPGANYGYTF	TGTGCCAGCAGCTTAGGCCCAGGGGCCAACTATGGCTACACCTTC
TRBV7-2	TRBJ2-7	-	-	CASSLARRGDLYEQYF	TGTGCCAGCAGCTTAGCTAGGAGGGGGGACCTTTACGAGCAGTACTTC
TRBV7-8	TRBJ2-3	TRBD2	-	CASSLRLALEEYF	TGTGCCAGCAGCCTTAGACTAGCCCTTGAGGAGTATTTT
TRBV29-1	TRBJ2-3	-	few	CSAEEGTQYF	TGCAGCGCAGAGGAGGGGACGCAGTATTTT
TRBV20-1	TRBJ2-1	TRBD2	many	CSARTSGRSHEQFF	TGCAGTGCTAGAACTAGCGGGAGGTCCCATGAGCAGTTCTTC
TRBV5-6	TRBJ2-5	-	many	CASSPQTARETQYF	TGTGCCAGCAGCCCCCAGACAGCCCGGGAGACCCAGTACTTC
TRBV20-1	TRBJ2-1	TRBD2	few	CSARGSGVEQFF	TGCAGTGCTAGAGGTAGCGGGGTTGAGCAGTTCTTC
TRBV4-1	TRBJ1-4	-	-	CASSQGGAGTNEKLFF	TGCGCCAGCAGCCAAGGTGGAGCGGGGACTAATGAAAAACTGTTTTTT
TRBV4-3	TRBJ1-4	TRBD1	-	CASSQEQGAPNEKLFF	TGCGCCAGCAGCCAAGAACAGGGGGCCCCCAATGAAAAACTGTTTTTT
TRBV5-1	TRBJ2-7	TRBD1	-	CASSLVTGLLYEQYF	TGCGCCAGCAGCTTGGTGACAGGGCTCCTCTACGAGCAGTACTTC
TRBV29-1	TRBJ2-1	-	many	CSDGRQLPNEQFF	TGCAGCGATGGGAGACAGCTACCCAATGAGCAGTTCTTC
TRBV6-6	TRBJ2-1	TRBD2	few	CASSYAGGEEQFF	TGTGCCAGCAGTTATGCGGGAGGGGAAGAGCAGTTCTTC
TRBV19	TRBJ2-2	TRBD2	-	CASSQGLAANTGELFF	TGTGCCAGTAGTCAGGGACTAGCGGCGAACACCGGGGAGCTGTTTTTT
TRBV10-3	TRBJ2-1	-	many	CAISEAQPNEQFF	TGTGCCATCAGTGAGGCGCAGCCCAATGAGCAGTTCTTC
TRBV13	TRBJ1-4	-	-	CASSLRRFPEKLFF	TGTGCCAGCAGCTTACGCAGGTTTCCTGAAAAACTGTTTTTT
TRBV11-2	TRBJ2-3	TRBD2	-	CASTREGASGRLSTDTQYF	TGTGCCAGCACCCGAGAGGGAGCTAGCGGGAGGCTTAGCACAGATACGCAGTATTTT
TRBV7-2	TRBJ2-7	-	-	CASSLVRTVDEQYF	TGTGCCAGCAGCTTAGTACGGACAGTAGACGAGCAGTACTTC
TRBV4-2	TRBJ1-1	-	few	CASSHRVGVNTEAFF	TGTGCCAGCAGCCACCGAGTTGGGGTGAACACTGAAGCTTTCTTT
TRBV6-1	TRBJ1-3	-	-	CASSDPGRTFTIYF	TGTGCCAGCAGTGATCCGGGACGGACCTTCACCATATATTTT
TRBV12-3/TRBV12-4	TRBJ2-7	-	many	CASSHSGTYEQYF	TGTGCCAGCAGTCACAGTGGGACTTACGAGCAGTACTTC
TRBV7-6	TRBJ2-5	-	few	CASSLQGRLVRGETQYF	TGTGCCAGCAGCTTACAGGGTCGATTGGTTAGGGGTGAGACCCAGTACTTC